Presented here are 32 T cell receptor beta chains from one specimen sequenced in a study of T cell repertoires in cytomegalovirus infection. Via MiXCR, TCRdb re-called the reads, giving one row per CDR3 protein. The sample shows fewer than 550,000 distinct CDR3 sequences, approximately 16% of them seen only once. What was sequenced was CD8+ T cells from PBMCs. The receptors derive from a human donor in good health (CMV status not recorded). Some clones in this sample may be carry-over from other donors' samples.

This clonotype was detected many times. This sequence joins TRBV7-8 and TRBJ2-7; D is perhaps TRBD2 (5 bases). This CDR3 region has 13 residues. With 5 bases removed from V and 7 bases from J, the gap between germline ends came to 15 bases. Germline V CDR1 and CDR2: SGHVS, FQNEAQ. The CDR3, as DNA: TGTGCCAGCAGCCCCGACTACCTTGATGAGCAGTACTTC. It encodes CASSPDYLDEQYF.

This clonotype was seen repeatedly, ten times or more. The DNA of the CDR3 is TGTGCCAGCCACCCCCATCCCCGGGACAGGGTGACAGATACGCAGTATTTT. Its protein is CASHPHPRDRVTDTQYF. This rearrangement joins TRBV27 to TRBJ2-3; the match to TRBD1 covers 9 bases. V gave up 8 bases and J gave up 3 bases; unmatched junction bases: 15. Germline CDR1 MNHEY, CDR2 SMNVEV (reference sequence). The CDR3 loop spans 17 amino acids.

This clonotype was observed many times. CDR3 coding DNA: TGTGCCAGCAGCCAAGGGGCCTATCAGACAGATACGCAGTATTTT. Its protein is CASSQGAYQTDTQYF. The chain employs TRBV7-8 and TRBJ2-3; D may be TRBD1 (5 bases). The V and J ends lost 5 bases and 3 bases respectively, with 15 bases between them. The CDR3 sequence is 15 residues long. The germline gives CDR1 SGHVS, CDR2 FQNEAQ.

J is TRBJ2-2 and V is TRBV28; 14 bases align to TRBD2. V dropped 6 bases and J dropped 5; count of bases not matched to a gene: 11. This CDR3 has 18 amino acids. CDR1 is MDHEN and CDR2 is SYDVKM in the germline V gene. The CDR3 DNA reads TGTGCCAGCAGAACAAACAGACTAGCGGGGGGGCGGACCGGGGAGCTGTTTTTT. Its protein is CASRTNRLAGGRTGELFF.

This clonotype was recorded many times. DNA of the CDR3: TGTGCCAGCTTCACCCCGGGGCTAAAGAATACGCAGTATTTT. Residues: CASFTPGLKNTQYF. The chain is built from TRBV28 and TRBJ2-3; D may be TRBD1 or TRBD2 (5 bases each). CDR3 length equals 14 residues. Trimming removed 8 bases from V and 7 bases from J, with 19 bases in between. Germline CDR1 and CDR2: MDHEN and SYDVKM.

This clonotype was found many times. The chain links TRBV6-5 to TRBJ2-6, with TRBD2 matching over 10 bases. J lost 1 base, V lost 6 bases, and 12 bases had no gene match. The CDR3 has 19 residues. Germline loops: CDR1 MNHEY, CDR2 SVGAGI. The CDR3 nucleotides are TGTGCCAGCAGCTATTCGGGACTAGCGATAAAGTCTGGGGCCAACGTCCTGACTTTC. It is translated as CASSYSGLAIKSGANVLTF.

This clonotype was seen many times. The V and J genes are TRBV6-1 and TRBJ2-7, with a weak D call TRBD2 (6 bases). This CDR3 has 13 residues. Germline V lookup: CDR1 MNHNS, CDR2 SASEGT. V was pared by 7 bases and J by 6 bases, with 16 bases between. The CDR3 is CASILGGLGEQYF. CDR3 sequence (DNA): TGTGCCAGCATTCTCGGGGGTCTAGGCGAGCAGTACTTC.

This clonotype was found many times. This chain's CDR3 is CASSQKRPRVLQETQYF. In DNA, the CDR3 is TGTGCCAGCAGCCAAAAACGCCCGAGGGTTCTCCAAGAGACCCAGTACTTC. V usage is TRBV14 and J usage is TRBJ2-5, with D perhaps matching TRBD2 (5 bases). The CDR3 length is 17 residues. From germline, CDR1 is SGHDN and CDR2 FVKESK. The germline V and J ends were trimmed by 2 bases and 1 base, with 17 bases remaining between them. The full variable domain, its missing parts supplied by reference TRBV14 and TRBJ2-5, is EAGVTQFPSHSVIEKGQTVTLRCDPISGHDNLYWYRRVMGKEIKFLLHFVKESKQDESGMPNNRFLAERTGGTYSTLKVQPAELEDSGVYFCASSQKRPRVLQETQYFGPGTRLLVL.

This clonotype was seen at least ten times. The chain has TRBV7-8 and TRBJ2-2; unclear D gene. V lost 5 bases and J 3 bases, leaving 4 bases between the germline ends. This CDR3 has 12 amino acids. Germline CDR1 and CDR2: SGHVS and FQNEAQ. Here the CDR3 DNA reads TGTGCCAGCAGCCCCCACACCGGGGAGCTGTTTTTT. This codes for CASSPHTGELFF.

As for this clonotype: The conserved final phenylalanine or tryptophan is absent from the CDR3, which likely points to a read error. The DNA is omitted, as the CDR3 cannot be located on it reliably, and the CDR3 follows TCRdb's listing. The chain uses TRBV23-1 and TRBJ1-1; TRBD1 is taken as the D call from the table, unchecked against the DNA. TRBV23-1 is given ORF status, its function remaining uncertain. The CDR3 has 8 amino acids, counting both end residues. CDR3 region: CASNRGFV.

This clonotype was found a few times. The rearrangement uses TRBV27 and TRBJ2-2; 12 bases line up with TRBD1. The CDR3 consists of 17 residues. Looked up from germline, CDR1 is MNHEY and CDR2 is SMNVEV (reference sequence). The junction had 10 bases not matched to a gene; V was cut back by 7 bases and J by 4 bases. CDR3 sequence: CASKARDRGPSTGELFF. DNA for the CDR3: TGTGCCAGCAAAGCGAGGGACAGGGGGCCCAGCACCGGGGAGCTGTTTTTT.

This clonotype came up many times. V is TRBV12-3 or TRBV12-4 and J is TRBJ1-1; D gene uncertain. This CDR3 spans 12 amino acids. The ends were cut back, 3 bases at V and 11 bases at J, with 13 bases in the middle. CDR3: CASSLVEDGAFF. The CDR3, as DNA: TGTGCCAGCAGTTTGGTGGAGGATGGGGCTTTCTTT.

The table lists this clonotype with many counts. The chain joins TRBV7-3 to TRBJ2-5; D may correspond to TRBD1 or TRBD2 (6 bases each). The germline V gene encodes CDR1 SGHTA and CDR2 FQGTGA. Trimming took off 1 base at V and 1 base at J, with 10 bases between the two ends. There are 15 residues in the CDR3. The CDR3 loop reads CASSLMEGGQETQYF. CDR3 DNA sequence: TGTGCCAGCAGCTTAATGGAGGGGGGCCAAGAGACCCAGTACTTC.

This clonotype was seen a handful of times. The chain joins TRBV5-1 to TRBJ2-2; D is uncertain. Trimming removed 8 bases from V and 7 bases from J, with 9 bases in between. The V gene's germline CDR1 is SGHRS and CDR2 YFSETQ. The CDR3 runs 11 residues. The CDR3 reads CASWLGGELFF. CDR3 in DNA: TGCGCCAGTTGGCTAGGCGGGGAGCTGTTTTTT.

This clonotype was recorded at least ten times. The gene calls are TRBV12-3 or TRBV12-4 and TRBJ1-1; D call uncertain. V lost 3 bases, J lost 3 bases, and 11 bases lay in between. CDR3 size: 14 residues. Here the CDR3 DNA reads TGTGCCAGCAGTTTGGGAGGGCCGGACACTGAAGCTTTCTTT. Its protein is CASSLGGPDTEAFF.

At least ten counts were recorded for this clonotype. The V and J genes are TRBV20-1 and TRBJ2-1; TRBD1 aligns across 7 bases. Germline V CDR1 and CDR2: DFQATT, SNEGSKA (reference sequence). The CDR3 consists of 15 residues. V was pared by 3 bases and J by 4 bases, with 9 bases of the junction left unmatched. CDR3 bases: TGCAGTGCTAGTGTTCGACAGGGTCCTTACAATGAGCAGTTCTTC. As protein: CSASVRQGPYNEQFF.

Only a few counts were recorded for this clonotype. The chain recombines TRBV6-6 with TRBJ2-3, with 7 nucleotides matching TRBD1. This CDR3 comprises 11 residues. CDR1 and CDR2 (germline): MNHNY, SVGAGI (reference sequence). The V and J ends lost 10 bases and 5 bases, in that order; junction bases with no gene match: 3. The CDR3 sequence: CAIQGRDTQYF. The CDR3 region has the DNA TGTGCCATACAGGGGAGAGATACGCAGTATTTT.

Worth noting for this clonotype: Possible read error: a much larger clone is one base away. The chain combines TRBV28 with TRBJ2-7, with TRBD2 identical over 11 bases. After removal of 9 bases from V and 7 bases from J, the junction contained 14 bases not matched to a gene. The CDR3 has 15 residues. Germline CDR1 and CDR2: MDHEN and SYDVKM. CDR3 loop: CARKGLAEGLIEQYF. The CDR3 DNA reads TGTGCCAGAAAGGGACTAGCGGAGGGGTTAATAGAGCAGTACTTC.

This clonotype has at least ten counts. This sequence joins TRBV7-8 and TRBJ2-7; a possible D gene is TRBD2 (5 bases). Per the germline V gene, CDR1 is SGHVS and CDR2 is FQNEAQ. Trimming took off 5 bases at V and 1 base at J, with 18 bases between the two ends. The CDR3 extends over 16 amino acids. CDR3 DNA: TGTGCCAGCAGCCTAGGAGCGGCCCCCGGATCCTACGAGCAGTACTTC. This translates into CASSLGAAPGSYEQYF.

The rearrangement joins TRBV7-9 to TRBJ2-1, with TRBD1 matching 11 bases. The V gene end was trimmed by 4 bases and the J gene end by 8 bases; junction bases not matched to a gene: 10. Germline V gene lookup returns CDR1 SEHNR and CDR2 FQNEAQ (reference sequence). CDR3 length: 16 amino acids. In nucleotides, the CDR3 is TGTGCCAGCAGCTCTGCCGTTGGACAGGGGGCCCATGAGCAGTTCTTC. This codes for CASSSAVGQGAHEQFF.

This clonotype was detected many times. The chain has TRBV7-9 and TRBJ2-1; D call uncertain. V was clipped by 5 bases and J by 3 bases, with 14 bases between them. Germline lookup yields CDR1 SEHNR and CDR2 FQNEAQ (reference sequence). This CDR3 contains 15 residues. Written as DNA, the CDR3 is TGTGCCAGCAGCCCCAGAACATGGAACTACAATGAGCAGTTCTTC. This encodes CASSPRTWNYNEQFF. The full variable domain, completed using reference TRBV7-9 and TRBJ2-1, is DTGVSQNPRHKITKRGQNVTFRCDPISEHNRLYWYRQTLGQGPEFLTYFQNEAQLEKSRLLSDRFSAERPKGSFSTLEIQRTEQGDSAMYLCASSPRTWNYNEQFFGPGTRLTVL.

A remark on this clonotype: Given the absence of the conserved phenylalanine or tryptophan at the CDR3 end, a read error is likely. CDR3 loop: CASSPGSGGPQETQYL. The CDR3 DNA follows: TGTGCCAGCAGCCCAGGTAGCGGGGGGCCCCAAGAGACCCAGTACTTA. The J gene is TRBJ2-5, the V gene TRBV9; 10 bases fit TRBD2. After removal of 4 bases from V and 1 base from J, the junction contained 7 bases not matched to a gene. The CDR3 is 16 residues long. The germline gives CDR1 SGDLS, CDR2 YYNGEE.

This clonotype was detected many times. This chain links TRBV6-1 with TRBJ1-1; D is ambiguous. Germline CDR1 reads MNHNS; CDR2 reads SASEGT. This CDR3 has 14 amino acids. Deletions cut 8 bases from V and 1 base from J, with 14 bases between. CDR3 sequence reads: CASGRWLGNTEAFF. CDR3 nucleotide sequence: TGTGCCAGCGGGAGGTGGCTGGGGAACACTGAAGCTTTCTTT.

The chain combines TRBV25-1 with TRBJ2-1; TRBD1 matches 7 bases. The trim removed 6 bases at V and 12 bases at J, leaving 8 bases unmatched. Germline CDR1 MGHDK, CDR2 SYGVNS. This CDR3 contains 12 residues. The CDR3: CASSLRGQPQFF. The CDR3 DNA reads TGTGCCAGCAGCCTACGGGGACAGCCGCAGTTCTTC.

This clonotype has at least ten counts. Germline is not matched at one junction end, which may reflect a read error. The CDR3 bases are TGTGCCAGCACCTTAGCGGGAGGTAACTACAATGAGCAGTTCTTC. Translated, it gives CASTLAGGNYNEQFF. This chain joins TRBV7-6 and TRBJ2-1; the match to TRBD2 covers 10 bases. Germline-derived CDR1 and CDR2 are SGHVS and FNYEAQ. This CDR3 is built from 15 residues.

The CDR3, as DNA: TGTGCCAGTACCGGGACAAGGAACACCGGGGAGCTGTTTTTT. It codes for CASTGTRNTGELFF. The chain joins TRBV19 to TRBJ2-2, with TRBD1 as a possible D gene (6 bases). Germline V gene sequence: CDR1 LNHDA, CDR2 SQIVND (reference sequence). The CDR3 extends over 14 amino acids. V was cut by 7 bases and J by 1 base, with 10 bases left in between.

With regard to this clonotype: Possible read error: a much larger clone is one base away. The conserved phenylalanine or tryptophan is not found at the CDR3 terminus, so this likely reflects a read error. The rearrangement joins TRBV12-3 or TRBV12-4 to TRBJ2-5, with TRBD1 matching over 9 bases. CDR3 length: 14 amino acids. With 6 bases clipped from V and 5 bases from J, the junction kept 7 bases outside the gene matches. The CDR3: CASRSGTGYETQYL. The CDR3 nucleotides are TGTGCCAGCAGATCCGGGACAGGGTATGAGACCCAGTACTTA.

This clonotype was counted many times. The V gene is TRBV11-2, the J gene TRBJ1-6; D unclear. The germline V and J ends were trimmed by 5 bases and 0 bases, with 20 bases remaining between them. The length of the CDR3 is 19 residues. CDR1 is SGHAT, CDR2 FQNNGV, per germline. The chain's CDR3 is CASSPGYKGSSSYNSPLHF. The CDR3 DNA is TGTGCCAGCAGCCCGGGGTATAAAGGATCAAGCTCCTATAATTCACCCCTCCACTTT.

This clonotype was seen at least ten times. The chain joins TRBV4-1 to TRBJ1-2, with D uncertain. The CDR3 loop spans 16 amino acids. CDR1 is MGHRA and CDR2 is YSYEKL in the germline V gene. Deletions cut 2 bases from V and 3 bases from J, with 16 bases between. The CDR3 DNA sequence: TGCGCCAGCAGCCAACTTGAGGGAACGCACTACTATGGCTACACCTTC. Its translation is CASSQLEGTHYYGYTF.

This clonotype appeared many times. The J gene is TRBJ2-1, the V gene TRBV4-2; 10 nucleotides align to TRBD2. Germline V gene lookup returns CDR1 LGHNA and CDR2 YNFKEQ. This CDR3 comprises 19 residues. V dropped 3 bases and J dropped 0; count of bases not matched to a gene: 11. This CDR3 reads CASSHLGLAGEGSYNEQFF. CDR3 DNA: TGTGCCAGCAGCCACCTAGGGCTAGCGGGGGAGGGCTCCTACAATGAGCAGTTCTTC.

This clonotype was recorded at least ten times. This chain connects TRBV11-2 to TRBJ2-7; D is perhaps TRBD1 or TRBD2 (5 bases each). Germline assignment: CDR1 SGHAT and CDR2 FQNNGV. V was clipped by 0 bases and J by 0 bases, with 12 bases between them. CDR3 length: 16 residues. The CDR3 sequence is CASSLDRGLSSYEQYF. The DNA of the CDR3 is TGTGCCAGCAGCTTAGATCGGGGCCTGAGCTCCTACGAGCAGTACTTC.

This clonotype was picked up a small number of times. A junction boundary mismatches the germline segment, possibly from a read error. The chain employs TRBV2 and TRBJ2-3; D may match TRBD1 or TRBD2 (5 bases each). This CDR3 has 11 residues. CDR1 and CDR2 from the germline V gene are SNHLY and FYNNEI. The CDR3 nucleotides are TGTGCCAGCAGTGAGTCGGGACCTGCGGATTTT. It encodes CASSESGPADF.